This TCR beta chain was retrieved from a study of regulatory T cells in long-lasting Graves disease. Trimming took 6 bases from V and 9 from J; bases not matched to a gene: 8. The germline V gene has CDR1 MNHEY and CDR2 SMNVEV (reference sequence). The CDR3 extends over 15 amino acids. Sample time point: newly diagnosed GD, antithyroid drugs for less than 3 months. The TCR library was made from RNA that had been extracted from PBMCs in TRIzol. This clonotype appeared once. The authors built TCR beta libraries using iRepertoire HTBI primers and Arm-PCR of CDR3 regions. TCRdb reprocessed the multiplex PCR reads via MiXCR and lists one record per CDR3 protein. Seen here are about 460,000 distinct CDR3 sequences, around 15% observed once, and the top ten hold about 15%. This same sample was also part of a study on T cells in Graves' hyperthyroidism and ophthalmopathy.

This specimen consisted of peripheral blood mononuclear cells (PBMCs), obtained at new diagnosis, from a patient treated with antithyroid drugs. The genes are TRBV27 and TRBJ2-1, with TRBD2 identical over 13 bases. The receptor's source is a woman aged 45-59 years with Graves disease. The CDR3 loop is CASSTPGLAGSEQFF. The DNA for the CDR3 is TGTGCCAGCAGCACACCGGGACTAGCGGGAAGTGAGCAGTTCTTC.